The clone carrying this T cell receptor (beta chain) was observed a handful of times. The data belong to a study of blood T cell repertoires in COVID-19. The overall study: Donors in the United States, Italy and Spain gave samples during acute or convalescent COVID-19. Sources were T cells, B-cell-depleted T cells, or PBMCs; the material itself was cDNA or gDNA.

Trimming cost V 1 base and J 4 bases; bases outside gene matches: 5. The CDR3 has 15 amino acids. Germline loops: CDR1 MGHRA, CDR2 YSYEKL. Patients at the Seattle site were enrolled during active infection and followed longitudinally. As handled by the study authors: Amplification of reference gene primers provided the estimated nucleated cell counts. Libraries were prepared by immunoSEQ multiplex PCR; TCRdb keeps only in-frame clonotypes and omits some of them. The V and J calls and the clone size are those of that table, but D and trimming were determined from the DNA. The data show about 170,000 clones, around four fifths seen once.

The rearrangement joins TRBV4-1 to TRBJ1-1; 8 positions agree with TRBD1. The sample consisted of peripheral blood. This TCR came from a woman aged 80 or over with COVID-19, enrolled during active disease. Written as DNA, the CDR3 is TGCGCCAGCAGCCAAGGCAGGGGGCGGTCCACTGAAGCTTTCTTT. Encoded protein: CASSQGRGRSTEAFF.